A selection of T cell receptor beta chains follows, all from one sample in a study of tumor and adjacent non-tumor tissue in lung cancer. TCRdb reprocessed the multiplex PCR reads with MiXCR, giving one entry per CDR3 protein. The sample has more than 55,000 distinct CDR3 sequences; around 76% are singletons. Sequencing was done on a sample of distant non-tumor lung tissue. Receptors originate from a man between 60 and 70 years old with non-small cell lung cancer. The CDR3 runs from the conserved cysteine through the conserved F or W. The D gene is left open where the match is weak. Clone size is not always given. Where it is, it says once, few, many or a class for expanded clones.

D gene: -
J gene: TRBJ1-5
clone size: many
V gene: TRBV28
CDR3 DNA: TGTGCCAGCAGACTACGTTGGCAGCCCCAGCATTTT
CDR3 protein: CASRLRWQPQHF

D gene: -
J gene: TRBJ2-7
clone size: -
V gene: TRBV12-3/TRBV12-4
CDR3 DNA: TGTGCCAGCAGTTCTTATGGGAGGTCCTACGAGCAATACTTC
CDR3 protein: CASSSYGRSYEQYF

D gene: -
J gene: TRBJ1-4
clone size: once
V gene: TRBV4-2
CDR3 DNA: TGTTCCTGCAGCCAAGTTCCGACACTACCTACAACTAATGAAAAACTGTTTTTT
CDR3 protein: CSCSQVPTLPTTNEKLFF

D gene: -
J gene: TRBJ1-2
clone size: -
V gene: TRBV11-3
CDR3 DNA: TGTGCCAGCAGCTCACAGGGCAACTATGGCTACACCTTC
CDR3 protein: CASSSQGNYGYTF

D gene: TRBD1
J gene: TRBJ2-3
clone size: -
V gene: TRBV12-3/TRBV12-4
CDR3 DNA: TGTGCCAGCAATATCGGACAGGGTTTCACAGATACGCAGTATTTT
CDR3 protein: CASNIGQGFTDTQYF

D gene: -
J gene: TRBJ2-4
clone size: -
V gene: TRBV5-6
CDR3 DNA: TGTGCCAGCAGCCTCCCCGAGACGGTAGCCAAAAACATTCAGTACTTC
CDR3 protein: CASSLPETVAKNIQYF

D gene: TRBD1
J gene: TRBJ2-2
clone size: many
V gene: TRBV12-3/TRBV12-4
CDR3 DNA: TGTGCCAGCAGACGACAGGGTACCGGGGAGCTGTTTTTT
CDR3 protein: CASRRQGTGELFF

D gene: -
J gene: TRBJ2-1
clone size: -
V gene: TRBV7-3
CDR3 DNA: TGTGCCAGCAGGAAAGGGGCAGGGGTCTCCTATAATGAGCAGTTCTTC
CDR3 protein: CASRKGAGVSYNEQFF

D gene: -
J gene: TRBJ1-6
clone size: many
V gene: TRBV28
CDR3 DNA: TGTGCCAGCACTGGGCGGTATAATTCACCCCCCCACTTT
CDR3 protein: CASTGRYNSPPHF

D gene: TRBD1
J gene: TRBJ1-1
clone size: -
V gene: TRBV29-1
CDR3 DNA: TGCAGCGCCTCAGCAGGGGGCGACATTGAAGCTTTCTTT
CDR3 protein: CSASAGGDIEAFF

D gene: -
J gene: TRBJ2-3
clone size: many
V gene: TRBV6-1
CDR3 DNA: TGTGCCAGCAGTGAAGCTAGCCCGGGGCGCACAGATACGCAGTATTTT
CDR3 protein: CASSEASPGRTDTQYF

D gene: TRBD2
J gene: TRBJ2-5
clone size: once
V gene: TRBV4-1
CDR3 DNA: TGCGCCAGCAGCCCCCGGCGGGAGGGGAAAGAGACACAGTACTTC
CDR3 protein: CASSPRREGKETQYF

D gene: -
J gene: TRBJ1-6
clone size: -
V gene: TRBV11-1
CDR3 DNA: TGTGTCAGCAGTTCGGGTAATCGCAATTCACCCCTCCACTTT
CDR3 protein: CVSSSGNRNSPLHF

D gene: -
J gene: TRBJ2-7
clone size: few
V gene: TRBV11-2
CDR3 DNA: TGTGCCAGCAGCTTAGGAGATCGGACTGAAGGGGACGAGCAGTACTTC
CDR3 protein: CASSLGDRTEGDEQYF

D gene: -
J gene: TRBJ1-2
clone size: few
V gene: TRBV7-9
CDR3 DNA: TGTGCCAGCAACTTAAGTTCAGTCTTGGCTAGCTACACCTTC
CDR3 protein: CASNLSSVLASYTF

D gene: TRBD1
J gene: TRBJ2-3
clone size: -
V gene: TRBV5-6
CDR3 DNA: TGTGCCAGCAGCTTTCGACAGGGGTCTGCAGACACGCAGTATTTT
CDR3 protein: CASSFRQGSADTQYF

D gene: -
J gene: TRBJ2-5
clone size: -
V gene: TRBV11-1
CDR3 DNA: TGTGCCAGCAGCAAAGACATGTACCAAGAGATCCAGAACTTC
CDR3 protein: CASSKDMYQEIQNF

D gene: -
J gene: TRBJ2-7
clone size: -
V gene: TRBV4-2
CDR3 DNA: TGTCCCAGCAGCCTCGGAACGGGGAGCCGACTGGAAAACGAGCAGTACTTC
CDR3 protein: CPSSLGTGSRLENEQYF

D gene: -
J gene: TRBJ2-2
clone size: -
V gene: TRBV9
CDR3 DNA: TGTGTCAGCAGCGGTCAAGTCACCGCGAACACCGGGGAGCTGTTTTTT
CDR3 protein: CVSSGQVTANTGELFF

D gene: -
J gene: TRBJ2-7
clone size: -
V gene: TRBV6-6
CDR3 DNA: TGTGCCAGCAGTCACCAGAGGGCCTACGAGCAGCACTTC
CDR3 protein: CASSHQRAYEQHF

D gene: TRBD1
J gene: TRBJ1-5
clone size: -
V gene: TRBV6-1
CDR3 DNA: TGTGCCAGCGCCCACATGGGCGGGACAGAGAATCAGCCCCAGCATTTT
CDR3 protein: CASAHMGGTENQPQHF

D gene: TRBD1
J gene: TRBJ2-7
clone size: -
V gene: TRBV2
CDR3 DNA: TGTGCCAGCTTGGACAGGCCCAGCTCCTACGAGCAGTACTTC
CDR3 protein: CASLDRPSSYEQYF

D gene: -
J gene: TRBJ2-1
clone size: -
V gene: TRBV6-1
CDR3 DNA: TGTGCCAGCTTCCTTGAGGTTGCCTACAATGGGCAGTTCTTC
CDR3 protein: CASFLEVAYNGQFF

D gene: -
J gene: TRBJ2-3
clone size: many
V gene: TRBV6-1
CDR3 DNA: TGTGCCAGCAGTGAAGGGTTGAGGGGTACGCAGTATTTT
CDR3 protein: CASSEGLRGTQYF

D gene: -
J gene: TRBJ2-4
clone size: -
V gene: TRBV6-5
CDR3 DNA: TGTGCCAGCAGTTACTCATCCCGCGATCTAGCCAAAAACATTCAGTACTTC
CDR3 protein: CASSYSSRDLAKNIQYF

D gene: -
J gene: TRBJ2-1
clone size: -
V gene: TRBV7-9
CDR3 DNA: TGTGCCAGCGGGGAAGTTAAGGGACGTAGGCATGAGCGGCTCTTC
CDR3 protein: CASGEVKGRRHERLF

D gene: -
J gene: TRBJ2-7
clone size: -
V gene: TRBV5-6
CDR3 DNA: TGTGCCAATGCCGGCGGGATCTACGAGCAGTATTTC
CDR3 protein: CANAGGIYEQYF

D gene: TRBD1
J gene: TRBJ1-5
clone size: -
V gene: TRBV20-1
CDR3 DNA: TGCAGTGCTAAACTCTTCGACAGGGTGATCCAGCCCCAGCATTTT
CDR3 protein: CSAKLFDRVIQPQHF

D gene: TRBD2
J gene: TRBJ2-2
clone size: -
V gene: TRBV11-1
CDR3 DNA: TGTGCCAGCAGCTTAACTAGCGGGACCGGGGAGCTGTTT
CDR3 protein: CASSLTSGTGELF

D gene: -
J gene: TRBJ2-1
clone size: -
V gene: TRBV7-9
CDR3 DNA: TGTGCCAGCAGCTTAGACCAAACCAATGAGCAGTTCTTC
CDR3 protein: CASSLDQTNEQFF

D gene: -
J gene: TRBJ2-7
clone size: few
V gene: TRBV7-9
CDR3 DNA: TGTGCCAGCAGCTTAGCAGGGGGGGCGACCTACGAGCAGTACTTC
CDR3 protein: CASSLAGGATYEQYF

D gene: -
J gene: TRBJ1-6
clone size: few
V gene: TRBV5-6
CDR3 DNA: TGTGCCAGCAGTTTGAGGCCGGGGAATGGATCACTCCTCCACTTT
CDR3 protein: CASSLRPGNGSLLHF

D gene: TRBD1
J gene: TRBJ1-2
clone size: once
V gene: TRBV28
CDR3 DNA: TGTGCCAGCGGAGGGACAGGCGACCTTATTGGGCTGCGGGGCTACGCCTTC
CDR3 protein: CASGGTGDLIGLRGYAF

D gene: TRBD1
J gene: TRBJ1-5
clone size: -
V gene: TRBV4-2
CDR3 DNA: TGTGCCAGTAGCCAGACCGGGACAGGCGAGCAGCCCCAGCACTTT
CDR3 protein: CASSQTGTGEQPQHF

D gene: -
J gene: TRBJ2-7
clone size: -
V gene: TRBV13
CDR3 DNA: TGTGCCAGCTCCCGGAGTAACGAGATCTACGAGCAGTACTTC
CDR3 protein: CASSRSNEIYEQYF

D gene: -
J gene: TRBJ1-1
clone size: -
V gene: TRBV6-5
CDR3 DNA: TGTGCCAGGAAGCAGGGTGACACTGAAGCATTCTTT
CDR3 protein: CARKQGDTEAFF

D gene: -
J gene: TRBJ2-5
clone size: -
V gene: TRBV29-1
CDR3 DNA: TGCAGCGTAGCGGACAGTCACCAGGAGACCCAGTACTTC
CDR3 protein: CSVADSHQETQYF

D gene: TRBD1
J gene: TRBJ2-2
clone size: -
V gene: TRBV6-5
CDR3 DNA: TGTGCCAGCAGTCCCCTACTCCAGGGGGTAATCACCGGTGAGCTGTTATTT
CDR3 protein: CASSPLLQGVITGELLF

D gene: TRBD1
J gene: TRBJ2-3
clone size: -
V gene: TRBV10-3
CDR3 DNA: TGTGGCATCACGGACAGGGTGGATCAGCCCCAGTATTTT
CDR3 protein: CGITDRVDQPQYF

D gene: -
J gene: TRBJ2-2
clone size: -
V gene: TRBV20-1
CDR3 DNA: TGCAGTGCGGTGACCGGGATGAACACCGGGGAGCTGTTTTTT
CDR3 protein: CSAVTGMNTGELFF

D gene: -
J gene: TRBJ2-7
clone size: once
V gene: TRBV14
CDR3 DNA: TGTGGCAGCAGCCTCATAGCTGGAGCCACCTACGAGCAGTACTTC
CDR3 protein: CGSSLIAGATYEQYF

D gene: TRBD2
J gene: TRBJ2-3
clone size: -
V gene: TRBV6-1
CDR3 DNA: TGTGCCAGTAGTGTCACTAGCGTGAGTGGAGATACGCAGTATTTT
CDR3 protein: CASSVTSVSGDTQYF

D gene: TRBD1
J gene: TRBJ2-7
clone size: -
V gene: TRBV29-1
CDR3 DNA: TGCGGCGCAGCAATGGGGGGACAGGGTTCCCACGAGCAGTACTTC
CDR3 protein: CGAAMGGQGSHEQYF

D gene: TRBD2
J gene: TRBJ2-1
clone size: -
V gene: TRBV10-3
CDR3 DNA: TGTGTCATCAGTGAGTCGATACCGGGACTAGCGTGGAATGAGCAGTCCTTC
CDR3 protein: CVISESIPGLAWNEQSF